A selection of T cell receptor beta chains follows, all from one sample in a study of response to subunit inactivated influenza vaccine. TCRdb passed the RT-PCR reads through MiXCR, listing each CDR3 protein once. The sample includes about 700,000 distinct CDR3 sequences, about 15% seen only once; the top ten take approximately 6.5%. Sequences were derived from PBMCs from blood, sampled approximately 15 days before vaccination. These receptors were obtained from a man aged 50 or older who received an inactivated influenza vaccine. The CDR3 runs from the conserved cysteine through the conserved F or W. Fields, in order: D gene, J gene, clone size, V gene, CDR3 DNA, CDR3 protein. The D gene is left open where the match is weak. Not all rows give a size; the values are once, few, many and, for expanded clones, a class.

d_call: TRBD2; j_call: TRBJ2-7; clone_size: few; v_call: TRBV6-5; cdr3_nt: TGTGCCAGCAGTTATGAGACTAGCGGGAGGTACGAGCAGTACTTC; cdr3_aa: CASSYETSGRYEQYF
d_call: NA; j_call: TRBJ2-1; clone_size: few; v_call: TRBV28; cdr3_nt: TGTGCCAGCAGTTTCTTAGAAGCGGCAAATGAGCAGTTCTTC; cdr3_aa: CASSFLEAANEQFF
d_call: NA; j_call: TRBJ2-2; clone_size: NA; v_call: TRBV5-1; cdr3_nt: TGCGCCAGCCGACAGGCGACCACCGGGGAGCTGTTTTTT; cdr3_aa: CASRQATTGELFF
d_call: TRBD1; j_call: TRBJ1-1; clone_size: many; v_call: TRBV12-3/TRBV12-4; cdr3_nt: TGTGCCAGCAGGGACAGGTCAATCGGGGGTGAAGCTTTCTTT; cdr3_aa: CASRDRSIGGEAFF
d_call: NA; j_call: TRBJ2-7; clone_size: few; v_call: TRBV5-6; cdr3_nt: TGTGCCAGCAGTAGACCCTCATGGGAATACGAGCAGTACTTC; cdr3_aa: CASSRPSWEYEQYF
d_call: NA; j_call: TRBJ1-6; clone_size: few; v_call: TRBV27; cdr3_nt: TGTGCCAGCAGTTTTCTGGCACGGTCTAATTCACCCCTCCACTTT; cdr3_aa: CASSFLARSNSPLHF
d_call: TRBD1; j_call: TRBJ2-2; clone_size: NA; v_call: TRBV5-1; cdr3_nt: TGCGCCAGCAGCTTTAAATCCGGGACAGGGTGGACCGGGGAGCTGTTTTTT; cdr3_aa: CASSFKSGTGWTGELFF
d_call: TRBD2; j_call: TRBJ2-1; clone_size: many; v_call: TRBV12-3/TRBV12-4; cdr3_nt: TGTGCCAGCGGAATTAGCGGGGACTACAATGAGCAGTTCTTC; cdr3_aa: CASGISGDYNEQFF
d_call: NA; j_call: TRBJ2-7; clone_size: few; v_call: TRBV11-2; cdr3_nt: TGTGCCAGCAGCTTAGAGTGGCAGACCTACGAGCAGTACTTC; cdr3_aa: CASSLEWQTYEQYF
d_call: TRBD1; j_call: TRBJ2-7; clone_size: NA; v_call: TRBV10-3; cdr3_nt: TGTGCCATCAGTGACCGCGGACAGGGCTACGAGCAGTACTTC; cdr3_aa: CAISDRGQGYEQYF
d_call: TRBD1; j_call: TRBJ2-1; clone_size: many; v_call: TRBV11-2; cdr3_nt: TGTGCCAGCAGCTCTGACAGGGGTCATTACTACAATGAGCAGTTCTTC; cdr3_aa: CASSSDRGHYYNEQFF
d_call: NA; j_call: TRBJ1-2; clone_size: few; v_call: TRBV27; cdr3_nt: TGTGCCAGCAGTGTCGGCGCGGGCGGGTATGGCTACACCTTC; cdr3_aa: CASSVGAGGYGYTF
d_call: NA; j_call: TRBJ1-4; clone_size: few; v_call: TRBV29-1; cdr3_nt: TGCAGCGCCAAACAGGGACCAAATGAAAAACTGTTTTTT; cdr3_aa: CSAKQGPNEKLFF
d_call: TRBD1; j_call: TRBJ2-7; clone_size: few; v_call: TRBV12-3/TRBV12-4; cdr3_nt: TGTGCCAGCAGTGGCATGTGGCAGGGGGCGACGGGGGAGCAGTACTTC; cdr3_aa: CASSGMWQGATGEQYF
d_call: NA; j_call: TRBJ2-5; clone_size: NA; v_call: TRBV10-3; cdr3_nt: TGTGCCATCAGTGAGCGAAACCAAGAGACCCAGTACTTC; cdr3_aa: CAISERNQETQYF
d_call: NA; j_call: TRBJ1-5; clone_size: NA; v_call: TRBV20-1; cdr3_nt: TGCAGTGCTAGGATCGATCGGAGTCAGCCCCAGCATTTT; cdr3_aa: CSARIDRSQPQHF
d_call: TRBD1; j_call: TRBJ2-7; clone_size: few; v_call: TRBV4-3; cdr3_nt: TGCGCCAGCAGCGAACAGACAGGGCGGACTTGGGAGCAGTACTTC; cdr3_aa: CASSEQTGRTWEQYF
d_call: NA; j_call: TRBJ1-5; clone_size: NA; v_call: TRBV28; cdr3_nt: TGTGCCAGCACCCTAGGTGGAGCGTATAGCAATCAGCCCCAGCATTTT; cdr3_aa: CASTLGGAYSNQPQHF
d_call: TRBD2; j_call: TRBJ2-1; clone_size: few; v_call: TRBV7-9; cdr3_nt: TGTGCCAGCAGCGAACTAGCGGGAGGGCCGAGTGAGCAGTTCTTC; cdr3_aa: CASSELAGGPSEQFF
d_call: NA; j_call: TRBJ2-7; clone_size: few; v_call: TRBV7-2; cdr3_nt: TGTGCCAGCAGCCGTGGGCCAACGCCCTACGAGCAGTACTTC; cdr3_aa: CASSRGPTPYEQYF
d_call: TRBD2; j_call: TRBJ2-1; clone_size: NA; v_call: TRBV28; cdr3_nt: TGTGCCGCAAGGGGACTAGCGGGGGTAAATGAGCAGTTCTTC; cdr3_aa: CAARGLAGVNEQFF
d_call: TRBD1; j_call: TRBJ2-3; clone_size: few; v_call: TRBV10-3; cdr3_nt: TGTGCCATCAGTGCCGGGACAGGGAACACAGATACGCAGTATTTT; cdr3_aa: CAISAGTGNTDTQYF
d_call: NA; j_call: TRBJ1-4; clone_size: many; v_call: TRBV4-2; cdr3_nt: TGTGCCAGCAGCCAAGGGCCCGCAACTAATGAAAAACTGTTTTTT; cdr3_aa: CASSQGPATNEKLFF
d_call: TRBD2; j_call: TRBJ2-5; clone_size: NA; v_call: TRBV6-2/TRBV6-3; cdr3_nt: TGTGCCAGCAACCACGGGCTAGCGGGGAGTCAAGAGACCCAGTACTTC; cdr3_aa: CASNHGLAGSQETQYF
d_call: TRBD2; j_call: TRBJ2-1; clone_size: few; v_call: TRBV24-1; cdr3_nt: TGTGCCACCAGTGGACTTAGCGGGATCGTTGGCTCCTACAATGAGCAGTTCTTC; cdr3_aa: CATSGLSGIVGSYNEQFF
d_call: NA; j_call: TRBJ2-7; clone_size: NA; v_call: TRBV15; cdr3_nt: TGTGCCACCAGCAGAGATGTTACGGGTACCTACGAGCAGTACTTC; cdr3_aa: CATSRDVTGTYEQYF
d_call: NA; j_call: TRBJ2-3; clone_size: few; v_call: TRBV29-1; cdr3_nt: TGCAGCGTATCCTTGTACTCCCCCACAGATACGCAGTATTTT; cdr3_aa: CSVSLYSPTDTQYF
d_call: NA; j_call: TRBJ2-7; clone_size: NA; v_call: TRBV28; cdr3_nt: TGTGCCAGCAGCTACCTTCAGGGTAGTAGCAGGTACTTC; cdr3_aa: CASSYLQGSSRYF
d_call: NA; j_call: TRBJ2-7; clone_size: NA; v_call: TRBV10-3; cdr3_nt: TGTGCCATCAGGTCGGGCCCGGGCGAGCAGTACTTC; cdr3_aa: CAIRSGPGEQYF
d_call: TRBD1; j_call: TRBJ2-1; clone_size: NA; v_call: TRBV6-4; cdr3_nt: TGTGCCAGCAGTCACCACCGGGACAGGGGGCCGAGCTCCTACAATGAGCAGTTCTTC; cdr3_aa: CASSHHRDRGPSSYNEQFF
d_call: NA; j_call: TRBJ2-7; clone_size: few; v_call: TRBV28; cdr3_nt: TGTGCCAGCAGGCGGCCAGCCTACGAGCAGTACTTC; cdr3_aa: CASRRPAYEQYF
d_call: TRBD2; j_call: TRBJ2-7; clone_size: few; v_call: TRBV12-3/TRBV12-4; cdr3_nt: TGTGCCAGCAGTTTACCCAGCGGGAGGACCTACGAGCAGTACTTC; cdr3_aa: CASSLPSGRTYEQYF
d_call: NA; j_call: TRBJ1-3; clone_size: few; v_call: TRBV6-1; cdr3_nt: TGTGCCAGCAGTCCGCCGAGGGCAGGACGGAATTCAAACACCATATATTTT; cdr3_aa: CASSPPRAGRNSNTIYF
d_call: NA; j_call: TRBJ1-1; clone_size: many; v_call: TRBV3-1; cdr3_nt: TGTGCCAGCAGCCAAGGTCTAGGGAAAGGGATACCTGAAGCTTTCTTT; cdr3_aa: CASSQGLGKGIPEAFF
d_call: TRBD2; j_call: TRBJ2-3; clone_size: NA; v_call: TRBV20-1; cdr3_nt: TGCAGTGCTAGATCAAGACTAGCGGGGGGGGATACGCAGTATTTT; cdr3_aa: CSARSRLAGGDTQYF
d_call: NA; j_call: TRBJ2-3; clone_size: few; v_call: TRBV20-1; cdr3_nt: TGCAGTGCTAGTGCTAGCGCCAGCACAGATACGCAGTATTTT; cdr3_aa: CSASASASTDTQYF
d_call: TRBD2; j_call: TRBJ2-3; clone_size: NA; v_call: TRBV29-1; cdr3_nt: TGCAGCGTTGCTAGCGGGAGGGCCGAATACACAGATACGCAGTATTTT; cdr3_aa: CSVASGRAEYTDTQYF
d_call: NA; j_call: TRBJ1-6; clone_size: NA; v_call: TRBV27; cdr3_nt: TGTGCCAGCAGTTACGACGCCCGGGCTGGGGGGAGATCACCCCTCCACTTT; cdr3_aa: CASSYDARAGGRSPLHF
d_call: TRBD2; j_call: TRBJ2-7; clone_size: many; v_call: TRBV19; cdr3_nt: TGTGCCAGTAGTACTCCGTATAGCGGGCGCTCCTACGAGCAGTACTTC; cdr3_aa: CASSTPYSGRSYEQYF
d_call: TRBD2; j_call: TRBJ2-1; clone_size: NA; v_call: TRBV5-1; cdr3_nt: TGCGCCAGCAGCAAGCCTAGCGGTTCTAATGAGCAGTTCTTC; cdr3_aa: CASSKPSGSNEQFF
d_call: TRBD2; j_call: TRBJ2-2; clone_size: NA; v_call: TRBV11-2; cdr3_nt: TGTGCCAGCAGCCGAATGACTAGCGGGGGGACGCGTGGCACCGGGGAGCTGTTTTTT; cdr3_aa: CASSRMTSGGTRGTGELFF
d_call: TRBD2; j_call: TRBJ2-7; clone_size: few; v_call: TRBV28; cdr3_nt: TGTGCCAGCAATAAGATCGTGGGTAGCGGGATCTACGAGCAGTACTTC; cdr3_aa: CASNKIVGSGIYEQYF
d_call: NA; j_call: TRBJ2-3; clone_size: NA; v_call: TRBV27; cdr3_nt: TGTGCCAGCAGTTCAGTCCGAGGAAGGGATACGCAGTATTTT; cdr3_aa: CASSSVRGRDTQYF
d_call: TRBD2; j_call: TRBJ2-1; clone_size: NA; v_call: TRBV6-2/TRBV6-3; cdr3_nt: TGTGCCAGCAGTCCTGGGACTAGTCTCAATGAGCAGTTCTTC; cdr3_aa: CASSPGTSLNEQFF
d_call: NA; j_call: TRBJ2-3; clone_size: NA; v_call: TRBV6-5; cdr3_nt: TGTGCCAGCATTGGACAGTCAGATACGCAGTATTTT; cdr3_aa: CASIGQSDTQYF